This T cell receptor beta chain was observed in a study of radiation and T cells in renal cell carcinoma. The CDR3 has 14 amino acids. CDR1 and CDR2 from the germline V gene are MGHRA and YSYEKL. Trimming took off 1 base at V and 0 bases at J, with 7 bases between the two ends. Documented treatment: treatment-naive control, cytoreductive nephrectomy. Data came from immunoSEQ multiplex PCR; TCRdb stores just in-frame clones and leaves some out. The sample has more than 14,000 clones; 62% are singletons. The source of this sequence is a man in his sixties with renal cell carcinoma. The V gene is TRBV4-1, the J gene TRBJ2-7, with D unresolved. The sequencing here drew on tumor tissue, taken from a patient whose treatment was nephrectomy without radiotherapy. For the CDR3, the DNA is TGCGCCAGCAGCCAAGGACACAACTCCTACGAGCAGTACTTC. As protein: CASSQGHNSYEQYF.